The clone carrying this T cell receptor beta chain appeared once. The antigen remains undetermined. CDR1 is DFQATT and CDR2 is SNEGSKA in the germline V gene (reference sequence). The CDR3 length is 15 residues. The germline V and J ends were trimmed by 5 bases and 2 bases, with 19 bases remaining between them. Template-switching 5'RACE yielded the TCR cDNA; a universal primer site and UMIs were added in the process. In TCRdb, the 5' RACE reads were re-called with MiXCR into one record per CDR3 protein. The repertoire consists of 250,000 to 300,000 distinct CDR3 sequences, with 13% occurring once and the leading ten covering around 0.49%. The sample originates from a study of T cells after yellow fever vaccination. The wider study: Any fraction with a low cell number was prepared using SMART-Seq v4 Ultra Low Input. Study findings and constraints: Subsequent booster samples again held most clones from primary vaccination (more than 95% CD4, roughly 91% CD8).

The genes are TRBV20-1 and TRBJ2-7; D might be TRBD1 (6 bases). The clonotype was recovered from a man aged 25-45 years who received the YFV17D yellow fever vaccine. The sample in question was CD4+ T cells sorted from PBMCs, obtained 45 days after the yellow fever booster vaccination. CDR3 sequence: CSAGVQGKFPYEQYF. The CDR3 DNA follows: TGCAGTGCTGGAGTTCAGGGGAAGTTCCCCTACGAGCAGTACTTC.